These 27 T cell receptor beta chains came from one sample sequenced in a study of OX40 agonist ivuxolimab in advanced cancers. Here immunoSEQ multiplex PCR was the method, and the copy in TCRdb shows in-frame clones only, minus some. The sample lists 60,000 to 100,000 clones, about nine tenths occurring once. Specimen: CD4+ or CD8+ T cells sorted from blood, collected in a trial of the OX40 agonist ivuxolimab. The receptors were sampled from an adult with an advanced solid tumor such as melanoma, head and neck, liver or kidney cancer.

This rearrangement joins TRBV11-2 to TRBJ2-1; D is unresolved. CDR1 is SGHAT and CDR2 is FQNNGV in the germline V gene. V was cut by 2 bases and J by 0 bases, with 8 bases left in between. The CDR3 loop spans 15 amino acids. CDR3 protein: CASSLIATSYNEQFF. CDR3 sequence (DNA): TGTGCCAGCAGCTTAATCGCGACCTCCTACAATGAGCAGTTCTTC.

V and J are TRBV4-3 and TRBJ2-2; D is undetermined. CDR1 is LGHNA and CDR2 is YSLEER in the germline V gene. V dropped 0 bases and J dropped 1 base, with 6 bases sitting between them. CDR3 size: 15 residues. CDR3 in DNA: TGCGCCAGCAGCCAAGAGTGGGGGAACACCGGGGAGCTGTTTTTT. Translation gives CASSQEWGNTGELFF.

The rearrangement links TRBV18 to TRBJ1-1; D uncertain. In germline, CDR1 is KGHSH, CDR2 LQKENI. The V end lost 6 bases, the J end lost 1 base, and 9 bases lay between the germline ends. The length of the CDR3 is 13 residues. CDR3 in DNA: TGTGCCAGCTCTCTTAACAAGAACACTGAAGCTTTCTTT. Its translation: CASSLNKNTEAFF. Supplemented by reference TRBV18 and TRBJ1-1, the full variable domain reads NAGVMQNPRHLVRRRGQEARLRCSPMKGHSHVYWYRQLPEEGLKFMVYLQKENIIDESGMPKERFSAEFPKEGPSILRIQQVVRGDSAAYFCASSLNKNTEAFFGQGTRLTVV.

The V and J genes are TRBV7-8 and TRBJ1-5, with D possibly matching TRBD1 (5 bases). The V gene's germline CDR1 is SGHVS and CDR2 FQNEAQ. Trimming pared 3 bases from V and 2 bases from J, leaving 8 bases between. The CDR3 contains 14 residues. The CDR3 is CASSFRGGNQPQHF. In nucleotides, the CDR3 is TGTGCCAGCAGCTTCAGAGGGGGCAATCAGCCCCAGCATTTT.

The V call is TRBV5-1, the J call TRBJ2-5; 7 bases agree with TRBD1. The CDR3 loop spans 14 amino acids. Germline V lookup: CDR1 SGHRS, CDR2 YFSETQ. The trim removed 5 bases at V and 3 bases at J, leaving 7 bases unmatched. The CDR3 DNA sequence: TGCGCCAGCAGTTTATTAACAGGGGAAGAGACCCAGTACTTC. Protein product: CASSLLTGEETQYF.

The chain couples TRBV7-9 to TRBJ1-1; D may be TRBD1 (6 bases). Trimming took 5 bases from V and 12 from J, leaving 19 bases between them. This CDR3 is 13 amino acids long. In germline, CDR1 is SEHNR, CDR2 FQNEAQ (reference sequence). The CDR3 reads CASSPTENRVTFF. Written as DNA, the CDR3 is TGTGCCAGCAGCCCTACCGAAAACAGGGTAACTTTCTTT.

Remarks on this clone: The same CDR3 is also encoded by other DNA sequences in this sample. The chain joins TRBV30 to TRBJ1-3; D remains ambiguous. Germline values: CDR1 GTSNPN, CDR2 SVGIG (reference sequence). The CDR3 loop spans 14 amino acids. The V and J ends lost 1 base and 0 bases respectively, with 7 bases between them. CDR3 sequence (DNA): TGTGCCTGGAGTGGGCCTAGCTCTGGAAACACCATATATTTT. Amino acids: CAWSGPSSGNTIYF.

This chain links TRBV29-1 with TRBJ2-2; TRBD1 is a possible D gene (5 bases). V was pared by 4 bases and J by 0 bases, with 6 bases between. The CDR3 extends over 13 amino acids. From germline, CDR1 is SQVTM and CDR2 ANQGSEA. The CDR3 sequence: CSVGQTNTGELFF. CDR3 DNA: TGCAGCGTTGGACAGACGAACACCGGGGAGCTGTTTTTT.

The chain employs TRBV6-1 and TRBJ2-1, with D perhaps TRBD1 (5 bases). Germline-derived CDR1 and CDR2 are MNHNS and SASEGT. The CDR3 extends over 14 amino acids. Trimming took 4 bases from V and 1 from J, leaving 8 bases between them. CDR3: CASSVQGSYNEQFF. The CDR3 nucleotides read TGTGCCAGCAGTGTTCAGGGTTCCTACAATGAGCAGTTCTTC.

This rearrangement joins TRBV15 to TRBJ1-5; D call uncertain. V was clipped by 3 bases and J by 3 bases, with 12 bases between them. CDR1 LNHNV and CDR2 YYDKDF come from the germline V gene (reference sequence). The CDR3 is 15 amino acids. CDR3: CATSRGDGYNQPQHF. CDR3 nucleotide sequence: TGTGCCACCAGCAGGGGCGACGGATACAATCAGCCCCAGCATTTT.

The chain uses TRBV7-2 and TRBJ2-5, with 14 bases that match TRBD2. The CDR3 is 16 amino acids. In germline, CDR1 is SGHTA, CDR2 FQGNSA. The V gene end was trimmed by 5 bases and the J gene end by 0 bases; junction bases not matched to a gene: 2. Here the CDR3 DNA reads TGTGCCAGCAGCCGGACTAGCGGGGGGTACCAAGAGACCCAGTACTTC. Its translation: CASSRTSGGYQETQYF. The full variable domain, completed using reference TRBV7-2 and TRBJ2-5, is GAGVSQSPSNKVTEKGKDVELRCDPISGHTALYWYRQSLGQGLEFLIYFQGNSAPDKSGLPSDRFSAERTGGSVSTLTIQRTQQEDSAVYLCASSRTSGGYQETQYFGPGTRLLVL.

The chain carries TRBV7-6 and TRBJ2-2, with D unclear. This CDR3 spans 12 amino acids. Germline assignment: CDR1 SGHVS and CDR2 FNYEAQ. V was shortened by 2 bases and J by 2 bases, with 0 bases between the two germline ends. CDR3 bases: TGTGCCAGCAGCTTAAACACCGGGGAGCTGTTTTTT. It translates to CASSLNTGELFF.

J is TRBJ1-5 and V is TRBV4-1; 7 bases agree with TRBD1. The CDR3 sequence is 16 residues long. Germline trimming cut 0 bases from V and 3 bases from J; bases unmatched to any gene: 5. Germline lookup yields CDR1 MGHRA and CDR2 YSYEKL. The CDR3 bases are TGCGCCAGCAGCCAAGAGACAGGGCGACCCAATCAGCCCCAGCATTTT. Protein: CASSQETGRPNQPQHF.

The chain links TRBV29-1 to TRBJ1-1; no clear D. Trimming pared 6 bases from V and 3 bases from J, leaving 8 bases between. Germline V gene sequence: CDR1 SQVTM, CDR2 ANQGSEA. This CDR3 is built from 11 residues. CDR3 DNA sequence: TGCAGCGTCTTTCTCGACACTGAAGCTTTCTTT. It encodes CSVFLDTEAFF.

The rearrangement uses TRBV19 and TRBJ1-4; D unresolved. Deletions cut 5 bases from V and 2 bases from J, with 15 bases between. There are 16 residues in the CDR3. In germline, CDR1 is LNHDA, CDR2 SQIVND (reference sequence). CDR3 nucleotides: TGTGCCAGTAGTGGGAGTCCTCTGGGGACTAATGAAAAACTGTTTTTT. Encoded protein: CASSGSPLGTNEKLFF.

This clone appeared once. The gene calls are TRBV25-1 and TRBJ2-5, with 8 bases that match TRBD1. V lost 3 bases to trimming and J lost 5 bases; unmatched junction nucleotides: 14. The length of the CDR3 is 17 residues. The germline V gene encodes CDR1 MGHDK and CDR2 SYGVNS. CDR3 amino acids: CASSDNVPGQVGETQYF. CDR3 sequence (DNA): TGTGCCAGCAGTGATAATGTTCCGGGACAGGTAGGGGAGACCCAGTACTTC. The full variable domain, its missing parts supplied by reference TRBV25-1 and TRBJ2-5, is EADIYQTPRYLVIGTGKKITLECSQTMGHDKMYWYQQDPGMELHLIHYSYGVNSTEKGDLSSESTVSRIRTEHFPLTLESARPSHTSQYLCASSDNVPGQVGETQYFGPGTRLLVL.

The chain is built from TRBV4-2 and TRBJ1-1, with D unclear. This CDR3 is built from 15 residues. Per germline, CDR1 LGHNA and CDR2 YNFKEQ. V was clipped by 2 bases and J by 2 bases, with 12 bases between them. The CDR3 spells CASSQHRRTNTEAFF. The CDR3 bases are TGTGCCAGCAGCCAACATAGACGGACTAACACTGAAGCTTTCTTT.

The chain employs TRBV15 and TRBJ1-1; a weak D match, TRBD1 (5 bases). Trimming left V 1 base short and J 5 bases short, with 17 bases between. CDR3 length: 16 residues. CDR1 and CDR2 (germline): LNHNV, YYDKDF (reference sequence). This CDR3 is CATSRGQAGRGTEAFF. The DNA for the CDR3 is TGTGCCACCAGCAGAGGTCAAGCAGGGCGAGGAACTGAAGCTTTCTTT.

This clone came up a few times. This chain links TRBV19 with TRBJ1-6, with D maybe TRBD1 (6 bases). Germline-derived CDR1 and CDR2 are LNHDA and SQIVND (reference sequence). V shed 7 bases and J shed 6 bases, with 16 bases lying between them. The CDR3 length is 15 residues. CDR3 loop: CASKSQGAVNSPLHF. CDR3 nucleotides: TGTGCCAGTAAATCACAGGGCGCCGTTAATTCACCCCTCCACTTT.

The chain recombines TRBV10-3 with TRBJ2-1; 8 bases align to TRBD1. CDR1 is ENHRY, CDR2 SYGVKD, per germline. The CDR3 covers 16 residues. V lost 5 bases, J lost 0 bases, and 6 bases stayed unmatched. The CDR3 is CAISPQGASSYNEQFF. CDR3 nucleotide sequence: TGTGCCATCAGTCCTCAGGGGGCCAGCTCCTACAATGAGCAGTTCTTC.

CDR3 nucleotides: TGTGCCAGAAGTTCTAGCGGAAACACCGGGGAGCTGTTTTTT. Translating it yields CARSSSGNTGELFF. The chain has TRBV11-3 and TRBJ2-2; TRBD2 matches 7 bases. Germline V gene sequence: CDR1 SGHNT, CDR2 YENEEA. The V segment lost 9 bases and the J segment 2 bases; nucleotides outside the gene matches: 6. The CDR3 is 14 residues long.

This clone was seen more than once but under ten times. The chain recombines TRBV18 with TRBJ2-7; D is ambiguous. The V end was cut by 3 bases, the J end by 6 bases, with 12 bases between. The CDR3 sequence is 13 residues long. Germline values: CDR1 KGHSH, CDR2 LQKENI. CDR3 protein: CASSPTQLGEQYF. In DNA form, the CDR3 reads TGTGCCAGCTCACCGACCCAACTCGGCGAGCAGTACTTC.

The rearrangement uses TRBV20-1 and TRBJ2-7, with D unclear. Trimming left V 0 bases short and J 9 bases short, with 9 bases between. The V gene's germline CDR1 is DFQATT and CDR2 SNEGSKA (reference sequence). The CDR3 extends over 11 amino acids. The DNA of the CDR3 is TGCAGTGCTAGAGATCTGAGGTTGCAGTACTTC. This sequence encodes CSARDLRLQYF.

The J gene is TRBJ2-7, the V gene TRBV2; TRBD2 agrees at 7 bases. Germline CDR1 reads SNHLY; CDR2 reads FYNNEI. The CDR3 sequence is 14 residues long. J lost 0 bases, V lost 6 bases, and 5 bases had no gene match. The CDR3 DNA reads as TGTGCCAGCAGGGGGGGGAGGGCCTCCTACGAGCAGTACTTC. Translated: CASRGGRASYEQYF.

This clone occurred once. For the CDR3, the DNA is TGTGCCAGCAGCGCGTTGGGGACAGGGCCGCAAGAGACCCAGTACTTC. Translating it yields CASSALGTGPQETQYF. The genes are TRBV9 and TRBJ2-5; 9 bases are shared with TRBD1. Per germline, CDR1 SGDLS and CDR2 YYNGEE. This CDR3 has 16 residues. The V segment lost 3 bases and the J segment 2 bases; nucleotides outside the gene matches: 8.

The chain recombines TRBV4-1 with TRBJ2-2; 9 bases map to TRBD2. V lost 0 bases, J lost 2 bases, and 10 bases stayed unmatched. Germline V gene sequence: CDR1 MGHRA, CDR2 YSYEKL. CDR3 length: 19 residues. Here the CDR3 DNA reads TGCGCCAGCAGCCAAGAGGCAGGGCTAGCGGGATTTAACACCGGGGAGCTGTTTTTT. Translation: CASSQEAGLAGFNTGELFF.

This clone has just one count. The J gene is TRBJ2-7, the V gene TRBV11-2; 8 positions agree with TRBD2. The CDR3 totals 15 residues. The junction had 4 bases not matched to a gene; V was cut back by 1 base and J by 2 bases. Germline lookup yields CDR1 SGHAT and CDR2 FQNNGV. The CDR3, as DNA: TGTGCCAGCAGCTTAGTTGGTAGCGGGGCCTACGAGCAGTACTTC. Amino acid sequence: CASSLVGSGAYEQYF.